This T cell receptor beta chain comes out of a study of cytomegalovirus exposure and HLA in healthy donors. Whole-study findings and limits: The sole available immune exposure information was CMV serostatus.

It was with 60 Vbeta and 13 Jbeta primers that the PCR ran. Clones were read by immunoSEQ multiplex PCR, and TCRdb kept only the in-frame ones, dropping some. The sample yields about 130,000 clones, 84% seen once. V gave up 7 bases and J gave up 2 bases, with 20 bases separating them. Germline V CDR1 and CDR2: MNHEY, SMNVEV (reference sequence). The CDR3 extends over 16 amino acids. This clone was counted once. Antigen: not known. This chain links TRBV27 with TRBJ1-2; the D is unclear. The receptor comes from a man between 45 and 60 years old in good health and CMV-seronegative. Sequences were obtained from PBMCs. The CDR3 loop reads CASTPLEIFPNYGYTF. The DNA of the CDR3 is TGTGCCAGCACCCCCCTGGAGATCTTTCCCAACTATGGCTACACCTTC.